These T cell receptor beta chains were read from a single sample in a study of T cells in Graves' hyperthyroidism and ophthalmopathy. TCRdb itself ran the multiplex PCR reads through MiXCR, one entry per CDR3 protein. The table records a few hundred thousand distinct CDR3 sequences, roughly 14% of them present only once. What was sequenced was blood. These receptors were collected from a woman younger than 35 with Graves' hyperthyroidism that later progressed to Graves' ophthalmopathy. CDR3s include the opening cysteine and the closing phenylalanine or tryptophan. D genes are given only for firm matches. The size entry is marked missing in some rows and otherwise reads once, few, many or a size class.

>.|TRBJ2-7|TRBV20-1|.
CSAREDSEGRSYEQYF
TGCAGTGCTAGAGAGGACAGTGAGGGCAGGTCCTACGAGCAGTACTTC
>many|TRBJ2-5|TRBV29-1|.
CSVTSGETQYF
TGCAGCGTTACCTCGGGGGAGACCCAGTACTTC
>.|TRBJ1-2|TRBV19|.
CASGAITNYGYTF
TGTGCCAGTGGGGCTATCACTAACTATGGCTACACCTTC
>few|TRBJ1-1|TRBV4-2|.
CASSQVRFMNTEAFF
TGTGCCAGCAGCCAAGTCAGATTTATGAACACTGAAGCTTTCTTT
>many|TRBJ1-5|TRBV5-1|.
CASSTLNDQPQHF
TGCGCCAGCAGCACCCTCAATGATCAGCCCCAGCATTTT
>many|TRBJ1-1|TRBV10-3|.
CAISQAPNTEAFF
TGTGCCATCAGTCAGGCCCCGAACACTGAAGCTTTCTTT
>few|TRBJ2-5|TRBV7-9|.
CASSSDGGMKTQYF
TGTGCCAGCAGCTCGGACGGAGGGATGAAGACCCAGTACTTC
>few|TRBJ2-7|TRBV6-1|.
CASSSFLRGSSYEQYF
TGTGCCAGCAGTTCCTTCCTTAGAGGCTCCTCCTACGAGCAGTACTTC
>many|TRBJ2-3|TRBV2|TRBD1
CASSPDRASTDTQYF
TGTGCCAGCAGCCCGGACAGGGCTAGCACAGATACGCAGTATTTT
>many|TRBJ2-5|TRBV6-5|.
CASSYSKGLTQETQYF
TGTGCCAGCAGTTACTCGAAAGGGCTTACCCAAGAGACCCAGTACTTC
>many|TRBJ2-1|TRBV13|TRBD1
CASSPDRAPYNEQFF
TGTGCCAGCAGCCCGGACAGGGCGCCGTACAATGAGCAGTTCTTC
>few|TRBJ2-7|TRBV10-3|.
CAISDPRQGAGEQYF
TGTGCCATCAGTGACCCGAGACAGGGAGCGGGCGAGCAGTACTTC
>many|TRBJ2-1|TRBV20-1|.
CSARWGNEQFF
TGCAGTGCTAGGTGGGGCAATGAGCAGTTCTTC
>few|TRBJ2-1|TRBV10-3|TRBD2
CAISTSGYYNEQFF
TGTGCCATCAGTACTAGCGGCTACTACAATGAGCAGTTCTTC
>.|TRBJ2-1|TRBV19|TRBD2
CASRRAAGSSYNEQFF
TGTGCCAGTAGACGGGCAGCGGGGAGCTCCTACAATGAGCAGTTCTTC
>.|TRBJ2-2|TRBV5-1|.
CASSSPYTGELFF
TGCGCCAGCAGCTCACCATACACCGGGGAGCTGTTTTTT
>many|TRBJ2-5|TRBV7-2|TRBD2
CASSFSGRSFETQYF
TGTGCCAGCAGCTTTAGCGGGAGAAGCTTTGAGACCCAGTACTTC
>many|TRBJ1-1|TRBV9|TRBD1
CASSGSRQGNTEAFF
TGTGCCAGCAGCGGATCACGACAGGGAAACACTGAAGCTTTCTTT
>.|TRBJ2-3|TRBV4-2|TRBD2
CASSSNRLAGGLMDTDTQYF
TGTGCCAGCAGCTCAAACAGACTAGCGGGAGGACTGATGGATACAGATACGCAGTATTTT
>few|TRBJ2-5|TRBV10-3|TRBD1
CAISLGQEVGETQYF
TGTGCCATCAGTCTGGGACAGGAGGTCGGAGAGACCCAGTACTTC
>few|TRBJ2-1|TRBV6-4|.
CASSATEGVHNEQFF
TGTGCCAGCAGTGCCACGGAGGGAGTCCACAATGAGCAGTTCTTC
>many|TRBJ1-1|TRBV28|.
CASTQSLQSNTEAFF
TGTGCCAGCACCCAATCGTTGCAGTCCAACACTGAAGCTTTCTTT
>.|TRBJ2-5|TRBV24-1|TRBD2
CATSDFWTSGRETQYF
TGTGCCACCAGTGATTTTTGGACTAGCGGGAGAGAGACCCAGTACTTC
>few|TRBJ2-1|TRBV7-9|TRBD2
CASGGLAGGLEQFF
TGTGCCAGCGGGGGACTAGCGGGAGGGCTTGAGCAGTTCTTC
>few|TRBJ2-1|TRBV5-1|TRBD2
CASSLRGTRTYNEQFF
TGCGCCAGCAGCTTGAGAGGGACTAGGACCTACAATGAGCAGTTCTTC
>many|TRBJ2-7|TRBV11-2|.
CASSLEGPYGRQYF
TGTGCCAGCAGCTTAGAAGGCCCCTACGGGAGGCAGTACTTC
>many|TRBJ1-2|TRBV28|.
CASSQLGTGTNYGYTF
TGTGCCAGCAGCCAACTTGGTACAGGGACTAACTATGGCTACACCTTC
>many|TRBJ2-4|TRBV2|.
CASSDNTWIAKNIQYF
TGTGCCAGCAGTGATAACACTTGGATAGCCAAAAACATTCAGTACTTC
>few|TRBJ1-6|TRBV4-1|.
CASSQEVQEPRSYNSPLHF
TGCGCCAGCAGCCAAGAGGTACAGGAACCTCGCTCCTATAATTCACCCCTCCACTTT
>many|TRBJ2-7|TRBV18|TRBD2
CASSPVSSGSGEQYF
TGTGCCAGCTCACCAGTTTCGAGCGGGAGTGGGGAGCAGTACTTC
>many|TRBJ2-7|TRBV7-8|TRBD2
CASSYRTAGAAGEQYF
TGTGCCAGCAGTTACCGCACAGCGGGAGCGGCGGGCGAGCAGTACTTC
>many|TRBJ2-3|TRBV24-1|TRBD1
CATSDPGTGGADTQYF
TGTGCCACCAGTGACCCCGGGACAGGGGGCGCAGATACGCAGTATTTT